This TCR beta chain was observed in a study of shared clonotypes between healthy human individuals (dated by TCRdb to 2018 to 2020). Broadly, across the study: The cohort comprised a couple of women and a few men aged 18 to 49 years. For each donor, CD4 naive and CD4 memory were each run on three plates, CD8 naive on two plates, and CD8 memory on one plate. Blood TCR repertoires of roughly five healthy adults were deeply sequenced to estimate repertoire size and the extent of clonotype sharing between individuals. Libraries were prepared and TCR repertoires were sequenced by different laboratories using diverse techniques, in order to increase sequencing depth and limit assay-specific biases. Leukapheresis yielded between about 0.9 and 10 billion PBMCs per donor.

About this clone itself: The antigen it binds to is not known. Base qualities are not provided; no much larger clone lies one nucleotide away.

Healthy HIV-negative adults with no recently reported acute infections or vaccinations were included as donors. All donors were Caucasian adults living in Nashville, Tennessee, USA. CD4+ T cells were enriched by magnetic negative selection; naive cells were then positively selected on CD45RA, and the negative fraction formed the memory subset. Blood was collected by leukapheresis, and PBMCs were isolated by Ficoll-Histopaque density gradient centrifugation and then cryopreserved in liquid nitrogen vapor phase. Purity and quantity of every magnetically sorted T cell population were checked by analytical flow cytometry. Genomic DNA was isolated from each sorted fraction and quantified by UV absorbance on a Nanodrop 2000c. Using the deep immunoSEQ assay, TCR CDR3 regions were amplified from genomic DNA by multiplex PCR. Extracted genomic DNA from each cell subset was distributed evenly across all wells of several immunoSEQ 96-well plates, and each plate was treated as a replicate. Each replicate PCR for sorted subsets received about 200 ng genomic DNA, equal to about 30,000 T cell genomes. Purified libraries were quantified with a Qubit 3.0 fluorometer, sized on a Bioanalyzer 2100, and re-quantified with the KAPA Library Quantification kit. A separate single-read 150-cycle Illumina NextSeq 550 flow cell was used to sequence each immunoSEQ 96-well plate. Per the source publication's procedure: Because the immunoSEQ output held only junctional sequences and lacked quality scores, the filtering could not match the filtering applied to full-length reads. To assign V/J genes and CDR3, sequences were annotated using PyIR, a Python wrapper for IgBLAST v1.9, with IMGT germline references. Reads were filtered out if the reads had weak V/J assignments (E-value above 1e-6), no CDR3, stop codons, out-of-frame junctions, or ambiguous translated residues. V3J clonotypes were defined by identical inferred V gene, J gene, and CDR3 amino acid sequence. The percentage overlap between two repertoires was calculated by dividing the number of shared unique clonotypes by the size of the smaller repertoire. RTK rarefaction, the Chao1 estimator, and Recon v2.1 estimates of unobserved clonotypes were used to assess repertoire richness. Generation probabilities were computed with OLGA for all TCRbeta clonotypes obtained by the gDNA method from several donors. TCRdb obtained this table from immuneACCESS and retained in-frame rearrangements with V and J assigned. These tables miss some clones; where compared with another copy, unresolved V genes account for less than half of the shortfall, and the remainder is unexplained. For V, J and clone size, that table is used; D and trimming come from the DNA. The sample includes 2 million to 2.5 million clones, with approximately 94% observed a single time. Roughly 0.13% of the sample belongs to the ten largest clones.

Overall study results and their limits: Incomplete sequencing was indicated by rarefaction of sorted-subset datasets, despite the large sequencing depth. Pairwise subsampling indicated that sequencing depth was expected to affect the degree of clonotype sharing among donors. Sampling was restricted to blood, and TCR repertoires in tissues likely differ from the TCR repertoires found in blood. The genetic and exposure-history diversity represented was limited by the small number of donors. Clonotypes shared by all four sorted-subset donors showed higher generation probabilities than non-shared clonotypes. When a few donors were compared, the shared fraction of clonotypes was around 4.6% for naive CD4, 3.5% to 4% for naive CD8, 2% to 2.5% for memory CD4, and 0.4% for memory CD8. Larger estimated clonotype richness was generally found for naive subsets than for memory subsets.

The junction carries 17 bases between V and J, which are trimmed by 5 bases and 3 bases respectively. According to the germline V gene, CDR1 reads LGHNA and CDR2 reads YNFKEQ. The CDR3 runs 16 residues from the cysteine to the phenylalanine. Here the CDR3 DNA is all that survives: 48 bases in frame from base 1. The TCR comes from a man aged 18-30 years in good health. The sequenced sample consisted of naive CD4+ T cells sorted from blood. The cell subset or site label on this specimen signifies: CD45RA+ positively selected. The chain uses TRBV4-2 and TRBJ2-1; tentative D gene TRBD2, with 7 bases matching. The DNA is TGTGCCAGCAGCAAAGGAGAGGGGGGGAGCTACAATGAGCAGTTCTTC. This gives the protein CASSKGEGGSYNEQFF.